These 25 T cell receptor beta chains share one sample of origin, sequenced in a study of blood T cell repertoires in COVID-19 (dated by TCRdb to 2020 to 2021). The library was produced with the immunoSEQ multiplex PCR assay. Sourced from immuneACCESS, this table was stored by TCRdb with only in-frame sequences that have V and J called. A share of the clones is absent; for the studies checked, an unresolved V gene accounts for under half, and the remainder has no known explanation. The sample table contains around 200,000 clones; only one count was recorded for roughly 86% of them. The ten top clones hold roughly 5.9% of the sample. The sample consisted of PBMCs or T cells enriched from blood (not recorded which). These receptors all stem from a man in his forties with acute COVID-19.

The CDR3 is CASSSWTGVMETQYF. The CDR3 region has the DNA TGTGCCAGCAGCTCCTGGACAGGGGTAATGGAGACCCAGTACTTC. The J gene is TRBJ2-5, the V gene TRBV11-2; 9 bases line up with TRBD1. Trimming cost V 4 bases and J 5 bases; bases outside gene matches: 8. Germline values: CDR1 SGHAT, CDR2 FQNNGV. The CDR3 consists of 15 residues.

This chain links TRBV28 with TRBJ2-7; TRBD1 aligns across 10 bases. This CDR3 has 14 amino acids. Germline V CDR1 and CDR2: MDHEN, SYDVKM. V gave up 0 bases and J gave up 4 bases; unmatched junction bases: 0. CDR3 nucleotides: TGTGCCAGCAGTTTATGGGACAGGGGGTACGAGCAGTACTTC. It codes for CASSLWDRGYEQYF.

V gene TRBV11-2 combines with J gene TRBJ2-5, with D possibly TRBD2 on 6 matching bases. This CDR3 contains 16 residues. Trimming left V 4 bases short and J 1 base short, with 16 bases between. The germline CDR1 and CDR2 sequences are SGHAT and FQNNGV. The CDR3 spells CASSSAGPSAQETQYF. DNA of the CDR3: TGTGCCAGCAGCTCTGCGGGGCCATCGGCCCAAGAGACCCAGTACTTC.

The V call is TRBV5-4, the J call TRBJ1-1; D is uncertain. The CDR3 runs 14 residues. Trimming took 0 bases from V and 1 from J, leaving 7 bases between them. CDR1 SGHNT and CDR2 YYREEE come from the germline V gene (reference sequence). CDR3 protein: CASSLEVENTEAFF. CDR3 DNA: TGTGCCAGCAGCTTGGAAGTAGAGAACACTGAAGCTTTCTTT.

The chain links TRBV19 to TRBJ2-4; a possible D gene is TRBD1 (6 bases). V lost 5 bases to trimming and J lost 3 bases, with 14 bases between them. CDR3 length: 15 residues. Germline CDR1 and CDR2: LNHDA and SQIVND (reference sequence). The CDR3 loop reads CASSPDRGGKNIQYF. For the CDR3, the DNA is TGTGCCAGTAGTCCGGACAGAGGAGGCAAAAACATTCAGTACTTC.

The CDR3 spells CASSLGQGSTEAFF. CDR3 nucleotide sequence: TGTGCCAGCAGCTTGGGACAGGGATCCACTGAAGCTTTCTTT. This rearrangement joins TRBV11-3 to TRBJ1-1; 9 positions agree with TRBD1. This CDR3 comprises 14 residues. CDR1 is SGHNT and CDR2 is YENEEA in the germline V gene. The junction had 3 bases not matched to a gene; V was cut back by 3 bases and J by 4 bases.

The chain uses TRBV7-9 and TRBJ2-2; weak D call: TRBD1 (5 bases). Trimming removed 4 bases at V and 4 bases at J, with 7 bases between. The CDR3 runs to 13 residues. Germline CDR1 reads SEHNR; CDR2 reads FQNEAQ (reference sequence). The CDR3, as DNA: TGTGCCAGCAGCTGGGGCTCCACCGGGGAGCTGTTTTTT. Translation: CASSWGSTGELFF.

V is TRBV11-2 and J is TRBJ2-1; 8 bases agree with TRBD2. The V and J ends lost 1 base and 7 bases, in that order; junction bases with no gene match: 9. Germline lookup yields CDR1 SGHAT and CDR2 FQNNGV. This CDR3 is 16 amino acids long. CDR3 sequence: CASSLVYSGRRNEQFF. The CDR3 bases are TGTGCCAGCAGCTTAGTGTACAGCGGGAGAAGAAATGAGCAGTTCTTC.

The rearrangement links TRBV27 to TRBJ1-2; perhaps TRBD1 as D (6 bases). The CDR3 runs to 13 residues. Germline-derived CDR1 and CDR2 are MNHEY and SMNVEV (reference sequence). V was trimmed by 5 bases and J by 4 bases, leaving 11 bases between them. For the CDR3, the DNA is TGTGCCAGCAGTCCAGCAGGGGTCTATGGCTACACCTTC. Translated: CASSPAGVYGYTF.

The chain joins TRBV12-3 or TRBV12-4 to TRBJ1-2; tentative D call: TRBD1 (5 bases). Trimming left V 7 bases short and J 0 bases short, with 9 bases between. The CDR3 is made up of 13 amino acids. This chain's CDR3 is CASTGPANYGYTF. As DNA, the CDR3 is TGTGCCAGCACAGGGCCAGCTAACTATGGCTACACCTTC.

The chain links TRBV18 to TRBJ2-1; 7 nucleotides align to TRBD2. From germline, CDR1 is KGHSH and CDR2 LQKENI. The CDR3 has 18 amino acids. Germline trimming cut 3 bases from V and 4 bases from J; bases unmatched to any gene: 15. DNA for the CDR3: TGTGCCAGCTCACCTACTTATACCAGCGGGGCGGGATACAATGAGCAGTTCTTC. Amino acid sequence: CASSPTYTSGAGYNEQFF.

This sequence joins TRBV4-3 and TRBJ2-1; 8 positions match TRBD2. J lost 5 bases, V lost 0 bases, and 9 bases had no gene match. The CDR3 is made up of 17 amino acids. Per the germline V gene, CDR1 is LGHNA and CDR2 is YSLEER. In nucleotides, the CDR3 is TGCGCCAGCAGCCAAGAATTCGCGGGAGGTCGTAACAATGAGCAGTTCTTC. The encoded protein is CASSQEFAGGRNNEQFF.

The chain is built from TRBV19 and TRBJ1-1; D is possibly TRBD1 (5 bases). Trimming cost V 4 bases and J 0 bases, with 21 bases left between them. Per the germline V gene, CDR1 is LNHDA and CDR2 is SQIVND (reference sequence). There are 18 residues in the CDR3. The CDR3 DNA reads as TGTGCCAGTAGTAAGACCGCAGGGAGGTCTGGCATGAACACTGAAGCTTTCTTT. The encoded protein is CASSKTAGRSGMNTEAFF.

DNA for the CDR3: TGCGCCAGCAGCTTTACTAGCGGGAGGGCAAATGACGAGCAGTACTTC. It codes for CASSFTSGRANDEQYF. The V call is TRBV5-1, the J call TRBJ2-7; 13 bases map to TRBD2. The CDR3 contains 16 residues. V lost 2 bases and J lost 5; bases outside the gene matches: 7. The V gene's germline CDR1 is SGHRS and CDR2 YFSETQ.

The rearrangement links TRBV5-6 to TRBJ1-6; 10 nucleotides agree with TRBD1. The CDR3 is made up of 16 amino acids. The germline V gene has CDR1 SGHDT and CDR2 YYEEEE. V lost 5 bases, J lost 7 bases, and 9 bases stayed unmatched. In nucleotides, the CDR3 is TGTGCCAGCAGTTCAACCCGGGACAGGGGAAATTCACCCCTCCACTTT. Encoded protein: CASSSTRDRGNSPLHF. Together with reference TRBV5-6 and TRBJ1-6, the CDR3 gives the full variable domain: DAGVTQSPTHLIKTRGQQVTLRCSPKSGHDTVSWYQQALGQGPQFIFQYYEEEERQRGNFPDRFSGHQFPNYSSELNVNALLLGDSALYLCASSSTRDRGNSPLHFGNGTRLTVT.

This clone has more than one count but fewer than ten. The genes are TRBV9 and TRBJ2-4; the D gene is possibly TRBD2 (5 bases). Germline V gene data show CDR1 as SGDLS and CDR2 as YYNGEE. Deletions cut 2 bases from V and 7 bases from J, with 13 bases between. This CDR3 spans 14 amino acids. CDR3 in amino acids: CASSVGEIGNIQYF. DNA for the CDR3: TGTGCCAGCAGCGTCGGGGAAATTGGGAACATTCAGTACTTC.

The chain has TRBV7-2 and TRBJ2-4, with D perhaps TRBD1 (6 bases). V was clipped by 2 bases and J by 6 bases, with 11 bases between them. Germline CDR1 is SGHTA and CDR2 is FQGNSA. CDR3 length: 14 residues. CDR3 residues: CASSLSGTLNIQYF. The CDR3 bases are TGTGCCAGCAGCTTAAGTGGGACACTAAACATTCAGTACTTC.

CDR3 residues: CASSPLSGMATNEKLFF. The CDR3 DNA sequence: TGTGCCAGCTCACCACTTTCAGGGATGGCAACTAATGAAAAACTGTTTTTT. This chain connects TRBV18 to TRBJ1-4; D is possibly TRBD1 (5 bases). The V end lost 1 base, the J end lost 0 bases, and 12 bases lay between the germline ends. CDR3 size: 17 residues. Germline V gene sequence: CDR1 KGHSH, CDR2 LQKENI.

The rearrangement uses TRBV29-1 and TRBJ1-2; D gene ambiguous. The germline V gene has CDR1 SQVTM and CDR2 ANQGSEA. The length of the CDR3 is 11 residues. V lost 2 bases and J 2 bases, leaving 3 bases between the germline ends. The CDR3 here is CSVELNYGYTF. The CDR3 DNA reads as TGCAGCGTTGAACTCAACTATGGCTACACCTTC.

The chain carries TRBV20-1 and TRBJ2-1, with TRBD2 as a possible D gene (7 bases). Germline CDR1 and CDR2: DFQATT and SNEGSKA (reference sequence). Trimming left V 3 bases short and J 9 bases short, with 9 bases between. The CDR3 extends over 11 amino acids. CDR3 DNA: TGCAGTGCTAGTAGGGGGGGTGAGCAGTTCTTC. It is translated as CSASRGGEQFF.

In this sample, this clone turned up a few times. The rearrangement uses TRBV6-6 and TRBJ2-7; 11 bases map to TRBD2. The CDR3 length is 16 residues. Germline CDR1 is MNHNY and CDR2 is SVGAGI (reference sequence). V gave up 6 bases and J gave up 4 bases; unmatched junction bases: 11. CDR3 DNA sequence: TGTGCCAGCAGGGGCGGATCTAGCGGGAGGAGTTACGAGCAGTACTTC. Translating gives CASRGGSSGRSYEQYF.

The chain links TRBV19 to TRBJ2-1; 9 bases agree with TRBD1. The V gene end was trimmed by 0 bases and the J gene end by 4 bases; junction bases not matched to a gene: 4. Germline loops: CDR1 LNHDA, CDR2 SQIVND (reference sequence). This CDR3 contains 16 residues. Written as DNA, the CDR3 is TGTGCCAGTAGTATAGAAGGACAGGGGACTTACAATGAGCAGTTCTTC. Protein product: CASSIEGQGTYNEQFF.

The rearrangement joins TRBV11-3 to TRBJ2-2; 7 bases are shared with TRBD2. The ends lost 5 bases at V and 4 bases at J; junction bases unmatched: 7. CDR1 SGHNT and CDR2 YENEEA come from the germline V gene. This CDR3 has 15 residues. Written as DNA, the CDR3 is TGTGCCAGCAGCCCCCGTCGCGGGAGCACCGGGGAGCTGTTTTTT. Protein product: CASSPRRGSTGELFF. Drawing the rest from reference TRBV11-3 and TRBJ2-2, the complete variable domain is EAGVVQSPRYKIIEKKQPVAFWCNPISGHNTLYWYLQNLGQGPELLIRYENEEAVDDSQLPKDRFSAERLKGVDSTLKIQPAELGDSAVYLCASSPRRGSTGELFFGEGSRLTVL.

In its sample, this clone was seen many times. This sample also contains other DNA sequences that code for the same CDR3. This chain links TRBV7-3 with TRBJ2-3; no firm D call. The V and J ends lost 4 bases and 0 bases respectively, with 8 bases between them. Germline lookup yields CDR1 SGHTA and CDR2 FQGTGA. The CDR3 covers 14 residues. This CDR3 is CASSSSTSTDTQYF. CDR3 DNA sequence: TGTGCCAGCAGCTCATCTACTAGCACAGATACGCAGTATTTT. Full variable domain (missing parts from reference TRBV7-3 and TRBJ2-3): GAGVSQTPSNKVTEKGKYVELRCDPISGHTALYWYRQSLGQGPEFLIYFQGTGAADDSGLPNDRFFAVRPEGSVSTLKIQRTERGDSAVYLCASSSSTSTDTQYFGPGTRLTVL.

This clone showed up just a few times. This chain connects TRBV9 to TRBJ1-6; D is unresolved. Germline V lookup: CDR1 SGDLS, CDR2 YYNGEE. The CDR3 has 16 residues. V was pared by 4 bases and J by 1 base, with 12 bases between. The CDR3 DNA is TGTGCCAGCAGCCCCTCCGCCGGTTCCTATAATTCACCCCTCCACTTT. It yields the protein CASSPSAGSYNSPLHF.